This T cell receptor (beta chain) was captured in a study of cytomegalovirus exposure and HLA in healthy donors. Whole-study context: Among approximately 400 genotyped donors, about 83% fell in the Caucasian-associated ancestry cluster. Study-level points and caveats: In a later analysis, TCR beta V- and J-gene trimming was associated with a missense DCLRE1C variant.

A note on this clone: Antigen: not known.

Vbeta (60) and Jbeta (13) primers were used in the PCR. The table came from immunoSEQ multiplex PCR; TCRdb's copy has only in-frame clones and leaves some out. The table records 200,000 to 250,000 clones, about 78% of them present only once. The sequenced material came from PBMCs. This receptor was obtained from a woman aged 25-40 years in good health and CMV-seronegative.

The chain's CDR3 is CASSLLGQGVHGELFF. CDR3 in DNA: TGTGCCAGCAGCTTGCTGGGACAGGGGGTTCACGGGGAGCTGTTTTTT. The rearrangement links TRBV5-4 to TRBJ2-2; 11 nucleotides match TRBD1. This CDR3 comprises 16 residues. Germline loops: CDR1 SGHNT, CDR2 YYREEE (reference sequence). The trim removed 1 base at V and 7 bases at J, leaving 6 bases unmatched.